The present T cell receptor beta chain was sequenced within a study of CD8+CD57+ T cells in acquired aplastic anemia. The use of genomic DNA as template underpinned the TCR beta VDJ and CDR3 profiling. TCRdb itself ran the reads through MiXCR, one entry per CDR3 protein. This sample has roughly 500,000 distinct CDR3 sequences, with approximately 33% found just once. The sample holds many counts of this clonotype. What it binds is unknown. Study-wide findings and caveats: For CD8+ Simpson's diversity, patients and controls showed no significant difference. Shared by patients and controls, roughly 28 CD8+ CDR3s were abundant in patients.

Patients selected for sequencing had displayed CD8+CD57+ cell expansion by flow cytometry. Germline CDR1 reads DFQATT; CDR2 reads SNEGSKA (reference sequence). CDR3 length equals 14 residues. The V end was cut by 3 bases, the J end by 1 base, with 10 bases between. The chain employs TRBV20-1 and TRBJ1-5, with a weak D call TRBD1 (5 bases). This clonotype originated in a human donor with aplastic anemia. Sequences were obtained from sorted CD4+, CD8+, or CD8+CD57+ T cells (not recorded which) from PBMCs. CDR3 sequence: CSASPGGSNQPQHF. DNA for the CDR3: TGCAGTGCTAGCCCGGGGGGGAGCAATCAGCCCCAGCATTTT.